This T cell receptor (beta chain) derives from a study of blood T cell repertoires in COVID-19. Study information: Both acute and convalescent COVID-19 samples were obtained from the United States, Italy and Spain.

This clone was recorded only once. In the original workflow: Reference gene primer amplification yielded estimated nucleated cell counts. TCRdb's copy holds only in-frame clones and misses some; the assay was immunoSEQ multiplex PCR. V, J and clone size are taken as reported in that table, and D and trimming were inferred from the DNA itself. Of tens of thousands of clones listed, 85% to 90% are singletons. Trimming cost V 5 bases and J 2 bases; bases outside gene matches: 6. Germline V gene sequence: CDR1 SGHVS, CDR2 FQNEAQ. This CDR3 is built from 15 residues. The TCR originated in an older man with acute or convalescent COVID-19. The sample consisted of peripheral blood. V is TRBV7-8 and J is TRBJ1-5; 7 positions match TRBD1. The CDR3, as DNA: TGTGCCAGCAGCACAGGGGTAGGGGGCAATCAGCCCCAGCATTTT. This codes for CASSTGVGGNQPQHF.